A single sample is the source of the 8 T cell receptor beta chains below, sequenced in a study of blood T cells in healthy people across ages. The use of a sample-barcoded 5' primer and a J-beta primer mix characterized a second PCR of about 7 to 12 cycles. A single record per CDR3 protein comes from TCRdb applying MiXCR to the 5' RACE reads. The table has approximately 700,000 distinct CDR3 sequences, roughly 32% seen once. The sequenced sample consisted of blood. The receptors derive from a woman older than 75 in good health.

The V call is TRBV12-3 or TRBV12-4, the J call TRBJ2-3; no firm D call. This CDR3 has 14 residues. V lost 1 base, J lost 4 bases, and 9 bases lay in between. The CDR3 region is CASSLGMRADTQYF. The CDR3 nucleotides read TGTGCCAGCAGTTTAGGAATGCGAGCAGATACGCAGTATTTT.

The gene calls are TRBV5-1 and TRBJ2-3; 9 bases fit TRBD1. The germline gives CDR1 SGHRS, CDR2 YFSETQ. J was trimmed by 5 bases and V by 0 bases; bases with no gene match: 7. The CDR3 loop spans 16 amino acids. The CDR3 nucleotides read TGCGCCAGCAGCTTGGGTGGGACAGGGAGAATAGATACGCAGTATTTT. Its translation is CASSLGGTGRIDTQYF.

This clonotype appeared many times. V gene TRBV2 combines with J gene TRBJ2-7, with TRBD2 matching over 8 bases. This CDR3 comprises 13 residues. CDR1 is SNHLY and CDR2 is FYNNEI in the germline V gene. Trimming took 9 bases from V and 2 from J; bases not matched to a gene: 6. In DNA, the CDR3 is TGTGCCAGTACGGGGGGGACTGCCTACGAGCAGTACTTC. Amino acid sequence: CASTGGTAYEQYF.

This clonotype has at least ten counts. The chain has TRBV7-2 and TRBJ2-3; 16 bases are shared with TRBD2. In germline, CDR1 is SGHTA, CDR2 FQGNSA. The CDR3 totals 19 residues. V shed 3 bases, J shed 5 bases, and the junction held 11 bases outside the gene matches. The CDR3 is CASSFVGTSGGGFRDTQYF. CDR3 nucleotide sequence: TGTGCCAGCAGCTTTGTCGGGACTAGCGGGGGGGGATTCAGAGATACGCAGTATTTT.

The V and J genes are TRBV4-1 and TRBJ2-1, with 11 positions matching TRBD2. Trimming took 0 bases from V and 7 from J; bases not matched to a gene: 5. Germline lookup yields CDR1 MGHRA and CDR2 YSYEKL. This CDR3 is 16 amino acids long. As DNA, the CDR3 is TGCGCCAGCAGCCAAGATCCTGGACTAGCGGGTAATGAGCAGTTCTTC. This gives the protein CASSQDPGLAGNEQFF.

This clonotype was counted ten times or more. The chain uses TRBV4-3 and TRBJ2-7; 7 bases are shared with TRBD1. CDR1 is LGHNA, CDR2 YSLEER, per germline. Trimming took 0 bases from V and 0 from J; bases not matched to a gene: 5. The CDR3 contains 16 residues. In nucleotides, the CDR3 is TGCGCCAGCAGCCAAGACGTATGGGACAGCTCCTACGAGCAGTACTTC. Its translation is CASSQDVWDSSYEQYF.

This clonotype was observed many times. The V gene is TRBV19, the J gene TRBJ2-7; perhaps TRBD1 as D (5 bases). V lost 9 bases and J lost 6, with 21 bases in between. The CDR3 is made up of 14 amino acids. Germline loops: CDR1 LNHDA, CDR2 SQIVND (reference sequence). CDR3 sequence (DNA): TGTGCCAGCTCGATGGGGCAGAATAGTCGCGAGCAGTACTTC. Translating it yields CASSMGQNSREQYF.

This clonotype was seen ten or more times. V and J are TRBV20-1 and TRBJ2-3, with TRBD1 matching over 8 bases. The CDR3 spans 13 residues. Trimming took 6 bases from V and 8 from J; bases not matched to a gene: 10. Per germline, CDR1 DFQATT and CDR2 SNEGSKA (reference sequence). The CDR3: CSAMTGARGTQYF. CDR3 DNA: TGCAGTGCCATGACAGGGGCGAGGGGTACGCAGTATTTT.